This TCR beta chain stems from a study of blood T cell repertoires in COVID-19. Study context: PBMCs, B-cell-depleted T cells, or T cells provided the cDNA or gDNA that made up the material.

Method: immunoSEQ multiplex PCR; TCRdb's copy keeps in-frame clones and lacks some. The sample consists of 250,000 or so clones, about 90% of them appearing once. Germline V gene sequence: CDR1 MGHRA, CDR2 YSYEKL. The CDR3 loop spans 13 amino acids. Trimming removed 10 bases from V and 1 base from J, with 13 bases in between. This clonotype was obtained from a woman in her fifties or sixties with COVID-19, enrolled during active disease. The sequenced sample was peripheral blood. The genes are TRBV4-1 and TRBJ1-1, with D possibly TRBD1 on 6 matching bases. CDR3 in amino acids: CANSDRRNTEAFF. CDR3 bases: TGCGCCAACTCGGACAGACGGAACACTGAAGCTTTCTTT.